The clone carrying this T cell receptor beta chain was counted a few times. The target antigen is unknown. This sample is part of a study of post-analysis software for immune sequencing data. Overall study findings and caveats: Included in a set of roughly 5 TRBV segments more frequent in patients than controls were TRBV5-6, TRBV5-1 and TRBV20-1.

Prepared libraries of TCR beta cDNA carried unique molecular identifiers. TCRdb analysed the PCR reads with MiXCR anew, one entry per CDR3 protein. The sample lists about 430,000 distinct CDR3 sequences; over 30% were seen once. This CDR3 spans 15 amino acids. CDR1 MDHEN and CDR2 SYDVKM come from the germline V gene. Trimming removed 5 bases from V and 7 bases from J, with 20 bases in between. The genes are TRBV28 and TRBJ1-1; D perhaps matches TRBD1 (6 bases). The sequenced sample consisted of blood. This TCR derives from a girl aged 2-15 years with multiple sclerosis. Here the CDR3 DNA reads TGTGCCAGCAGTCCACGTAAAGGGGGGATAAATGAAGCTTTCTTT. As protein: CASSPRKGGINEAFF. Full variable domain (remainder filled in from reference TRBV28 and TRBJ1-1): DVKVTQSSRYLVKRTGEKVFLECVQDMDHENMFWYRQDPGLGLRLIYFSYDVKMKEKGDIPEGYSVSREKKERFSLILESASTNQTSMYLCASSPRKGGINEAFFGQGTRLTVV.